The 20 T cell receptor beta chains below come from one sample, sequenced in a study of blood T cell repertoires in COVID-19. Here immunoSEQ multiplex PCR was the method, and the copy in TCRdb shows in-frame clones only, minus some. This sample has 48,000 or so clones; 70% to 90% occur once, and the top ten carry less than 3%. The sequencing sample was made of peripheral blood. The receptors derive from a woman older than 75 with COVID-19, enrolled during active disease.

This chain uses TRBV2 with TRBJ2-7; 9 nucleotides match TRBD2. Germline V CDR1 and CDR2: SNHLY, FYNNEI. This CDR3 is 19 amino acids long. V shed 6 bases and J 2 bases; nucleotides not matched to a gene: 20. CDR3 in amino acids: CASSQHFAPGLARTYEQYF. As DNA, the CDR3 is TGTGCCAGCAGCCAACATTTCGCCCCCGGACTAGCGCGCACCTACGAGCAGTACTTC.

The V gene is TRBV7-9, the J gene TRBJ1-5, with 9 bases fitting TRBD1. V was clipped by 6 bases and J by 10 bases; unmatched bases: 4. The CDR3 is made up of 12 amino acids. CDR1 is SEHNR, CDR2 FQNEAQ, per germline (reference sequence). CDR3 nucleotide sequence: TGTGCCAGCAGTCCCACAGGGGGCCCCCAGCATTTT. The encoded protein is CASSPTGGPQHF. Using reference TRBV7-9 and TRBJ1-5 for the parts outside the CDR3, the full variable domain is DTGVSQNPRHKITKRGQNVTFRCDPISEHNRLYWYRQTLGQGPEFLTYFQNEAQLEKSRLLSDRFSAERPKGSFSTLEIQRTEQGDSAMYLCASSPTGGPQHFGDGTRLSIL.

The chain uses TRBV30 and TRBJ1-6; tentative D call: TRBD1 (5 bases). The CDR3 spans 14 residues. V was cut by 2 bases and J by 9 bases, with 14 bases left in between. Germline CDR1 and CDR2: GTSNPN and SVGIG (reference sequence). The CDR3 nucleotides are TGTGCCTGGAGTATGGGGCAGCCAAGTTCACCCCTCCACTTT. Translating gives CAWSMGQPSSPLHF.

The CDR3 protein is CASSALDREDQPQHF. The CDR3 DNA reads TGTGCCAGCAGTGCACTCGACAGGGAAGATCAGCCCCAGCATTTT. The chain employs TRBV25-1 and TRBJ1-5; the match to TRBD1 covers 7 bases. V was clipped by 4 bases and J by 5 bases; unmatched bases: 8. Looked up from germline, CDR1 is MGHDK and CDR2 is SYGVNS. The CDR3 has 15 residues.

On this clone itself: The junction does not match germline at one end; this may be a read error. The chain employs TRBV7-7 and TRBJ2-3, with TRBD1 matching over 7 bases. Germline V CDR1 and CDR2: SSHAT, FNYEAQ (reference sequence). There are 15 residues in the CDR3. The CDR3 spells CASSLAGGRTDTQYF. CDR3 nucleotide sequence: TGTGCTAGCAGCTTAGCAGGGGGTCGCACAGATACGCAGTATTTT.

This clone was detected once. This chain connects TRBV24-1 to TRBJ2-3, with 13 bases that match TRBD2. The germline V gene has CDR1 KGHDR and CDR2 SFDVKD. With 5 bases clipped from V and 0 bases from J, the junction kept 10 bases outside the gene matches. The CDR3 has 19 residues. The CDR3 here is CATSGTPGLAGSSTDTQYF. CDR3 DNA: TGTGCCACCAGTGGCACTCCGGGACTAGCGGGGTCTAGCACAGATACGCAGTATTTT.

The rearrangement links TRBV3-1 (or the pseudogene TRBV3-2) to TRBJ2-2, with 7 bases that match TRBD2. J lost 1 base, V lost 1 base, and 6 bases had no gene match. Germline V gene data show CDR1 as LGHDT and CDR2 as YNNKEL (reference sequence). The CDR3 contains 17 residues. The CDR3 DNA reads as TGTGCCAGCAGCCAAGCCAGGGCTAGCGGGAACACCGGGGAGCTGTTTTTT. This encodes CASSQARASGNTGELFF.

This chain links TRBV29-1 with TRBJ1-2, with 8 bases matching TRBD1. CDR3 length equals 14 residues. V shed 6 bases, J shed 3 bases, and the junction held 9 bases outside the gene matches. Germline loops: CDR1 SQVTM, CDR2 ANQGSEA. In DNA, the CDR3 is TGCAGCGTGGTCGACAGGGGAAGGCACTATGGCTACACCTTC. Its protein product is CSVVDRGRHYGYTF.

The chain employs TRBV4-1 and TRBJ2-3; weak D call: TRBD1 (6 bases). Germline V lookup: CDR1 MGHRA, CDR2 YSYEKL. The CDR3 runs 14 residues. The V end lost 0 bases, the J end lost 11 bases, and 15 bases lay between the germline ends. Written as DNA, the CDR3 is TGCGCCAGCAGCCAAGATTATAGGGGGTTTATGCAGTATTTT. This gives the protein CASSQDYRGFMQYF.

J is TRBJ1-5 and V is TRBV9; tentatively, D is TRBD1 (6 bases). Germline V gives CDR1 SGDLS, CDR2 YYNGEE. V lost 3 bases, J lost 4 bases, and 14 bases lay in between. CDR3 length: 15 residues. DNA of the CDR3: TGTGCCAGCAGCGCAGGGGAGGGCAGAAATCAGCCCCAGCATTTT. It yields the protein CASSAGEGRNQPQHF.

The chain uses TRBV11-3 and TRBJ2-3, with D uncertain. Trimming took 2 bases from V and 6 from J, leaving 9 bases between them. This CDR3 is 13 amino acids long. The V gene's germline CDR1 is SGHNT and CDR2 YENEEA. The CDR3 reads CASSLQAVDTQYF. The CDR3 DNA follows: TGTGCCAGCAGCTTACAGGCAGTTGATACGCAGTATTTT.

The chain is built from TRBV5-1 and TRBJ1-1, with 9 bases aligning to TRBD1. Trimming cost V 0 bases and J 5 bases; bases outside gene matches: 5. This CDR3 is built from 15 residues. Germline CDR1 and CDR2: SGHRS and YFSETQ. In DNA form, the CDR3 reads TGCGCCAGCAGCTTGGCGCGACAGGGGGGGACTGAAGCTTTCTTT. This encodes CASSLARQGGTEAFF.

This clone occurred once. The chain combines TRBV28 with TRBJ2-7; 10 bases are a match to TRBD2. The CDR3 is made up of 13 amino acids. The junction had 9 bases not matched to a gene; V was cut back by 11 bases and J by 5 bases. Germline V CDR1 and CDR2: MDHEN, SYDVKM. CDR3 protein: CAGGTSVMNEQYF. The CDR3, as DNA: TGTGCCGGAGGGACTAGCGTTATGAACGAGCAGTACTTC.

The chain employs TRBV5-6 and TRBJ2-7; D might be TRBD1 (5 bases). Germline-derived CDR1 and CDR2 are SGHDT and YYEEEE. Deletions cut 0 bases from V and 7 bases from J, with 11 bases between. The CDR3 totals 13 residues. The CDR3 region is CASSLVVAGEQYF. Written as DNA, the CDR3 is TGTGCCAGCAGCTTGGTGGTGGCAGGGGAGCAGTACTTC.

In nucleotides, the CDR3 is TGTGCCAGCAGTCGCTACCATACAGGCAACACTGAAGCTTTCTTT. Encoded protein: CASSRYHTGNTEAFF. The chain joins TRBV6-5 to TRBJ1-1, with a possible D match to TRBD1 (5 bases). Per germline, CDR1 MNHEY and CDR2 SVGAGI. V was shortened by 5 bases and J by 2 bases, with 15 bases between the two germline ends. The CDR3 has 15 residues.

This clone has just a few counts. V is TRBV7-2 and J is TRBJ1-3; D might be TRBD1 (6 bases). V dropped 5 bases and J dropped 1 base, with 18 bases sitting between them. The CDR3 is 17 residues long. Germline CDR1 SGHTA, CDR2 FQGNSA. The CDR3 here is CASSTSEGGISGNTIYF. CDR3 sequence (DNA): TGTGCCAGCAGCACTAGCGAAGGGGGGATTTCTGGAAACACCATATATTTT.

The chain carries TRBV6-1 and TRBJ2-5; D may be TRBD2 (5 bases). Trimming removed 2 bases at V and 5 bases at J, with 18 bases between. Germline V gene sequence: CDR1 MNHNS, CDR2 SASEGT. This CDR3 has 16 amino acids. The CDR3 coding sequence is TGTGCCAGCAGTGAACCCTATCCGACTATGGGGGAGACCCAGTACTTC. Protein sequence: CASSEPYPTMGETQYF.

This sequence joins TRBV6-5 and TRBJ2-7, with a tentative D call TRBD1 (6 bases). Germline V gives CDR1 MNHEY, CDR2 SVGAGI. The V end was cut by 6 bases, the J end by 3 bases, with 15 bases between. CDR3 length: 14 residues. The CDR3 nucleotides are TGTGCCAGCAGCCCGGGCAGGGGCGGCTACGAGCAGTACTTC. Translated: CASSPGRGGYEQYF.

This rearrangement joins TRBV2 to TRBJ1-2; D is ambiguous. CDR3 length: 16 residues. The V and J ends lost 4 bases and 4 bases respectively, with 19 bases between them. The germline V gene encodes CDR1 SNHLY and CDR2 FYNNEI. DNA for the CDR3: TGTGCCAGCAGTGTCATCCAGCGAGCAGCCTTCTATGGCTACACCTTC. Its protein is CASSVIQRAAFYGYTF.

This chain connects TRBV28 to TRBJ2-1; a weak D match, TRBD2 (5 bases). CDR1 MDHEN and CDR2 SYDVKM come from the germline V gene. Trimming removed 9 bases at V and 4 bases at J, with 22 bases between. This CDR3 has 16 amino acids. The CDR3 here is CASLSRRAGEYNEQFF. The CDR3 region has the DNA TGTGCCAGTCTCTCCCGTCGGGCGGGTGAATACAATGAGCAGTTCTTC.